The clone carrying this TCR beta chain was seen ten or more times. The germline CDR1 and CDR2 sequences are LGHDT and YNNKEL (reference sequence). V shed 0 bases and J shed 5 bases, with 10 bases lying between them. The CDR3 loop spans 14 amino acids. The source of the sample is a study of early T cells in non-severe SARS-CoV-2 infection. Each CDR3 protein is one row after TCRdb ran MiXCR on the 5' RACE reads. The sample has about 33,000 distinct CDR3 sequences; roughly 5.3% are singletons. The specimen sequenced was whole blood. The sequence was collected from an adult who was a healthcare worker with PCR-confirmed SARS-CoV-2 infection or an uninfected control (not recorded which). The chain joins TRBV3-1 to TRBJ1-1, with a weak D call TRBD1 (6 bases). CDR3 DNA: TGTGCCAGCAGCCAAGATCGTAGGGGGACTGAAGCTTTCTTT. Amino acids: CASSQDRRGTEAFF. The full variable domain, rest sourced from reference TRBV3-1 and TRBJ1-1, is DTAVSQTPKYLVTQMGNDKSIKCEQNLGHDTMYWYKQDSKKFLKIMFSYNNKELIINETVPNRFSPKSPDKAHLNLHINSLELGDSAVYFCASSQDRRGTEAFFGQGTRLTVV.